This T cell receptor beta chain is drawn from a study of cytomegalovirus exposure and HLA in healthy donors. As for this clone: Its matching antigen is unknown.

Per the germline V gene, CDR1 is SQVTM and CDR2 is ANQGSEA. The CDR3 runs 14 residues. The V gene end was trimmed by 8 bases and the J gene end by 6 bases; junction bases not matched to a gene: 13. Regarding the study as a whole: Associated with HLA alleles at 0.05 false discovery rate in a later analysis were around 17,000 TCR beta sequences.

60 Vbeta and 13 Jbeta primers were used in PCR. Clones were sequenced by immunoSEQ multiplex PCR, and TCRdb holds only the in-frame ones, with some missing. This table has 60,000 to 100,000 clones, 78% appearing once. This TCR derives from a male donor in good health and CMV-seropositive. Material for sequencing was PBMCs. This sequence joins TRBV29-1 and TRBJ2-3; 8 bases map to TRBD1. CDR3 DNA sequence: TGCAGCATAGGTCGACAGGGGCCTGGGGATACGCAGTATTTT. This translates into CSIGRQGPGDTQYF.